The present T cell receptor beta chain was sequenced within a study of CD8+ T cells in alopecia areata. Whole-study results and caveats: Patients shared TCRs less clearly than mice did, possibly owing to HLA. Sequencing of scalp tissue also captures the resident alphabeta T cells of normal skin.

Germline CDR1 reads LGHNA; CDR2 reads YNFKEQ. Trimming took 0 bases from V and 6 from J, leaving 14 bases between them. This CDR3 is 15 amino acids long. In alopecia areata patients, both lesional scalp punch biopsies and peripheral blood were collected. The researchers isolated CD4+ and CD8+ T cells from PBMCs by sorting. RNA was isolated and reverse transcribed to cDNA, the sequencing template. Profiled with immunoSEQ multiplex PCR; TCRdb holds only in-frame clones, not every one. Here the sample spans approximately 29,000 clones, about 83% being singletons. Only one count was recorded for this clone. Its target is unknown.

This chain joins TRBV4-2 and TRBJ1-2, with D unclear. Input material: NKG2D-low CD8+ T cells sorted from blood. The receptor comes from a human donor with alopecia areata. The CDR3 DNA follows: TGTGCCAGCAGCCAAGATTTGGGGAGTATTAATGGCTACACCTTC. This sequence encodes CASSQDLGSINGYTF.